This is a list of T cell receptor beta chains from one sample in a study of chemoradiotherapy in HPV16-positive cancers. Some clones are missing from TCRdb's copy, which holds only in-frame ones; the method was immunoSEQ multiplex PCR. Among roughly 20,000 clones listed, about 80% were seen once. The starting material was blood, obtained from a patient who underwent chemoradiotherapy. Every receptor here comes from a human donor with HPV-associated anogenital cancer. Each CDR3 is given with its conserved first and last residue. Each record gives: V gene, D gene, clone size, J gene, CDR3 DNA, CDR3 protein. The D gene is left open where the match is weak. Part of the rows lack a size; the others show once, few, many or a class for expanded clones.

v_call: TRBV7-7
d_call: NA
clone_size: few
j_call: TRBJ1-1
cdr3_nt: TGTGCTAGCAGCTTACGAGAGAACACTGAAGCTTTCTTT
cdr3_aa: CASSLRENTEAFF

v_call: TRBV10-3
d_call: NA
clone_size: once
j_call: TRBJ2-3
cdr3_nt: TGTGCCATCAGTGAGGGAACGGGGGCGAGCACAGATACGCAGTATTTT
cdr3_aa: CAISEGTGASTDTQYF

v_call: TRBV5-6
d_call: TRBD1
clone_size: NA
j_call: TRBJ1-1
cdr3_nt: TGTGCCAGCAGCTGGGGGGACAGGGCCGGCACTGAAGCTTTCTTT
cdr3_aa: CASSWGDRAGTEAFF

v_call: TRBV19
d_call: NA
clone_size: NA
j_call: TRBJ1-1
cdr3_nt: TGTGCCAGTAGTATGGGGGGAAGCACTGAAGCTTTCTTT
cdr3_aa: CASSMGGSTEAFF

v_call: TRBV7-9
d_call: NA
clone_size: NA
j_call: TRBJ1-4
cdr3_nt: TGTGCCAGCAGCTTATCGGACATTAGCGCGGGGTCTAATGAAAAACTGTTTTTT
cdr3_aa: CASSLSDISAGSNEKLFF

v_call: TRBV6-5
d_call: TRBD1
clone_size: NA
j_call: TRBJ1-2
cdr3_nt: TGTGCCAGCAGTACCGGGACAGAGGACGTCTATGGCTACACCTTC
cdr3_aa: CASSTGTEDVYGYTF

v_call: TRBV2
d_call: TRBD2
clone_size: NA
j_call: TRBJ2-5
cdr3_nt: TGTGCCAGCAGTGGTCTTCGACTAGCGGAAGAGACCCAGTACTTC
cdr3_aa: CASSGLRLAEETQYF

v_call: TRBV10-3
d_call: NA
clone_size: once
j_call: TRBJ2-7
cdr3_nt: TGTGCCATCAGTGAAATGGGGATCTCCTCCTACGAGCAGTACTTC
cdr3_aa: CAISEMGISSYEQYF

v_call: TRBV2
d_call: NA
clone_size: NA
j_call: TRBJ1-4
cdr3_nt: TGTGCCAGCAGCCCTAACGCAGGGTCAGGGGAAAAACTGTTTTTT
cdr3_aa: CASSPNAGSGEKLFF

v_call: TRBV7-2
d_call: NA
clone_size: NA
j_call: TRBJ1-2
cdr3_nt: TGTGCCAGCAGCCCCGAGACAGGACTCTATGGCTACACCTTC
cdr3_aa: CASSPETGLYGYTF

v_call: TRBV27
d_call: NA
clone_size: NA
j_call: TRBJ2-5
cdr3_nt: TGTGCCAGCAGTAGTTCTACGACCCAGTACTTC
cdr3_aa: CASSSSTTQYF

v_call: TRBV2
d_call: NA
clone_size: NA
j_call: TRBJ1-4
cdr3_nt: TGTGCCAGCAGTGAAGCTCGAGGGGCGACGGGGGAAAAACTGTTTTTT
cdr3_aa: CASSEARGATGEKLFF

v_call: TRBV7-9
d_call: NA
clone_size: NA
j_call: TRBJ2-5
cdr3_nt: TGTGCCAGCAGCTTAGAACTAGGGATTGGAGAGACCCAGTACTTC
cdr3_aa: CASSLELGIGETQYF

v_call: TRBV5-6
d_call: NA
clone_size: NA
j_call: TRBJ1-1
cdr3_nt: TGTGCCAGCAGCTCTACAGCTATTGAAGCTTTCTTT
cdr3_aa: CASSSTAIEAFF

v_call: TRBV6-6
d_call: NA
clone_size: NA
j_call: TRBJ1-2
cdr3_nt: TGTGCCAGCAGTTACCCCGGCGGCTCCTATGGCTACACCTTC
cdr3_aa: CASSYPGGSYGYTF

v_call: TRBV9
d_call: NA
clone_size: NA
j_call: TRBJ2-7
cdr3_nt: TGTGCCAGCAGCGTAGTGGGACACAGCGAGCAGTACTTC
cdr3_aa: CASSVVGHSEQYF

v_call: TRBV7-3
d_call: NA
clone_size: NA
j_call: TRBJ2-7
cdr3_nt: TGTGCCAGCAGCTTAACCCAGACTTACGAGCAGTACTTC
cdr3_aa: CASSLTQTYEQYF

v_call: TRBV7-9
d_call: NA
clone_size: NA
j_call: TRBJ1-2
cdr3_nt: TGTGCCAGCAGCTTAGGGATGGCCGGGAATGGCTACACCTTC
cdr3_aa: CASSLGMAGNGYTF

v_call: TRBV7-9
d_call: NA
clone_size: NA
j_call: TRBJ2-2
cdr3_nt: TGTGCCAGCAGCTCGGGGGGCGTGAACACCGGGGAGCTGTTTTTT
cdr3_aa: CASSSGGVNTGELFF

v_call: TRBV11-2
d_call: NA
clone_size: NA
j_call: TRBJ1-6
cdr3_nt: TGTGCCAGCAGCTTAGTTCCAGACGGGTCACCCCTCCACTTT
cdr3_aa: CASSLVPDGSPLHF

v_call: TRBV25-1
d_call: TRBD1
clone_size: few
j_call: TRBJ1-1
cdr3_nt: TGTGCCAGCAGAGGCAGGGGGGTCGGTGAAGCTTTCTTT
cdr3_aa: CASRGRGVGEAFF

v_call: TRBV27
d_call: TRBD1
clone_size: few
j_call: TRBJ1-1
cdr3_nt: TGTGCCAGCAGTCCAAGGACAGGGGCGTTCGCTGAAGCTTTCTTT
cdr3_aa: CASSPRTGAFAEAFF

v_call: TRBV7-6
d_call: NA
clone_size: NA
j_call: TRBJ2-5
cdr3_nt: TGTGCCAGCAGCCCCTCTATACAAGAGACCCAGTACTTC
cdr3_aa: CASSPSIQETQYF

v_call: TRBV9
d_call: NA
clone_size: NA
j_call: TRBJ1-1
cdr3_nt: TGTGCCAGCAGCCCCACCGGGGGCTGGGCTTTCTTT
cdr3_aa: CASSPTGGWAFF

v_call: TRBV7-2
d_call: NA
clone_size: once
j_call: TRBJ1-4
cdr3_nt: TGTGCCAGCAGCGCAGCCCTTGCAACTAATGAAAAACTGTTTTTT
cdr3_aa: CASSAALATNEKLFF

v_call: TRBV7-2
d_call: TRBD1
clone_size: NA
j_call: TRBJ1-4
cdr3_nt: TGTGCCAGCAGCTTAGAGGGGACAGTTCCCAATGAAAAACTGTTTTTT
cdr3_aa: CASSLEGTVPNEKLFF

v_call: TRBV6-6
d_call: NA
clone_size: NA
j_call: TRBJ1-4
cdr3_nt: TGTGCCAGCAGTTACTTCCCAGGGCTTAATGAAAAACTGTTTTTT
cdr3_aa: CASSYFPGLNEKLFF

v_call: TRBV4-3
d_call: NA
clone_size: NA
j_call: TRBJ2-2
cdr3_nt: TGCGCCAGCAGCCAAAGTCAGGGGCAGGATCCCGGGGAGCTGTTTTTT
cdr3_aa: CASSQSQGQDPGELFF

v_call: TRBV11-2
d_call: NA
clone_size: once
j_call: TRBJ1-1
cdr3_nt: TGTGCCACCTCGGAAAGGGTGGAATTGAACACTGAAGCTTTCTTT
cdr3_aa: CATSERVELNTEAFF

v_call: TRBV11-1
d_call: NA
clone_size: few
j_call: TRBJ2-7
cdr3_nt: TGTGCCAGCAGCTTAAGAAACGAGCAGTACTTC
cdr3_aa: CASSLRNEQYF

v_call: TRBV5-1
d_call: NA
clone_size: NA
j_call: TRBJ1-3
cdr3_nt: TGCGCCAGCAGCTTGGAAGGTCTGGACAGCAGCTCTGGAAACACCATATATTTT
cdr3_aa: CASSLEGLDSSSGNTIYF

v_call: TRBV2
d_call: TRBD2
clone_size: NA
j_call: TRBJ2-2
cdr3_nt: TGTGCCAGCAGCGAAGAGCTAGCGGGGGGCGGGGAGCTGTTTTTT
cdr3_aa: CASSEELAGGGELFF

v_call: TRBV7-9
d_call: NA
clone_size: NA
j_call: TRBJ1-3
cdr3_nt: TGTGCCAGCAGCTTAGCACAGGGCGTCTTCCTTGGAAACACCATATATTTT
cdr3_aa: CASSLAQGVFLGNTIYF